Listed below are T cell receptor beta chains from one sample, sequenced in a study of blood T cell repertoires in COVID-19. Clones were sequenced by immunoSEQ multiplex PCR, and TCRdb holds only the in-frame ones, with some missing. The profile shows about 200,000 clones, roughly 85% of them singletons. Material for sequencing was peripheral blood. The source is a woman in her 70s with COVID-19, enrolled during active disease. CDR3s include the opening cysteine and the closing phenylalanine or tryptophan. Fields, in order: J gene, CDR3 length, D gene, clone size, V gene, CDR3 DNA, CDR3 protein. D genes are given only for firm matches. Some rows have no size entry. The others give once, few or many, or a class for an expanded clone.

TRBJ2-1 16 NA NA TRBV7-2 TGTGCCAGCAGCCCCTGGGTGGCGGGAAGTTACAATGAGCAGTTCTTC CASSPWVAGSYNEQFF
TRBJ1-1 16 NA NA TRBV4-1 TGCGCCAGCAGCCAAGTCGTAACAGGATCGAACACTGAAGCTTTCTTT CASSQVVTGSNTEAFF
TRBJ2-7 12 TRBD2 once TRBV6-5 TGTGCCAGCAGGCGGGAGACCTACGAGCAGTACTTC CASRRETYEQYF
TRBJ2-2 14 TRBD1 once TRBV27 TGTGCCAGCAGTTCGACAGGGATCACCGGGGAGCTGTTTTTT CASSSTGITGELFF
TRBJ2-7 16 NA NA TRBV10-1 TGCGCCACTACCCCAACTACGGGGAACTCCACCTACGAGCAGTACTTC CATTPTTGNSTYEQYF
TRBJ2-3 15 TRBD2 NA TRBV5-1 TGCGCCAGCAGCTCCCAGCGGGGGCCCTGGGATACGCAGTATTTT CASSSQRGPWDTQYF
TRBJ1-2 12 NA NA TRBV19 TGTGCCAGTACGGCTAGGGGCTATGGCTACACCTTC CASTARGYGYTF
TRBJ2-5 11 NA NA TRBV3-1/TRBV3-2 TGTGCCAGCAGCATAGAAGAGACCCAGTACTTC CASSIEETQYF
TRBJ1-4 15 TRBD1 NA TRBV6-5 TGTGCCAGCAGTTACCGGACAGGGGGCGATGAAAAACTGTTTTTT CASSYRTGGDEKLFF
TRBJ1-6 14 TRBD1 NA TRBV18 TGTGCCAGCTCTCTTGACAGGGGGAATTCACCCCTCCACTTT CASSLDRGNSPLHF
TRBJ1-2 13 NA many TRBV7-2 TGTGCCAGCAGTCCCCAGTCTAACTATGGCTACACCTTC CASSPQSNYGYTF
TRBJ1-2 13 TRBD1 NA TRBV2 TGTGCCAGCAGGGACAGGACAGCCAGGGGCTACACCTTC CASRDRTARGYTF
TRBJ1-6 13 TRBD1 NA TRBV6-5 TGTGCCAGCAGCCAGGGGGCAGGTTCACCCCTCCACTTT CASSQGAGSPLHF
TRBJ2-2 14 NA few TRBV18 TGTGCCAGCTCACCAGACATGGTCACCGGGGAGCTGTTTTTT CASSPDMVTGELFF
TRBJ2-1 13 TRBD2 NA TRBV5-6 TGTGCCAGCAGCCCCGGACTAGGACTTGAGCAGTTCTTC CASSPGLGLEQFF
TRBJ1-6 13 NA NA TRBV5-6 TGTGCCAGCAGCCCAGGGGAGAATTCACCCCTCCACTTT CASSPGENSPLHF
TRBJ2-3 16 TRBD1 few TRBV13 TGTGCCAGCAGCATAGGGGACAGGGCTCGGACAGATACGCAGTATTTT CASSIGDRARTDTQYF